The 13 T cell receptor beta chains below come from one sample, sequenced in a study of CD8 T cells in Susac syndrome. An amount of RNA that ranged from roughly 0.5 to 1 ug was reverse transcribed with random hexamers. TCRdb re-analysed the immunoSEQ multiplex PCR reads in MiXCR, keeping a single row per CDR3 protein. There are about 120,000 distinct CDR3 sequences in the sample; 85% to 95% occur only once, and 0.28% lies in the top ten. Sequencing was carried out using CD8+ T cells from PBMCs. All receptors come from a human donor with Susac syndrome.

The chain combines TRBV4-3 with TRBJ2-3; 8 bases align to TRBD2. Germline V gives CDR1 LGHNA, CDR2 YSLEER. Trimming removed 1 base from V and 5 bases from J; junction bases left unmatched: 11. CDR3 length: 17 residues. The CDR3 DNA is TGCGCCAGCAGCCAAGTTCTGATCGGGGGGGCCGGAGATACGCAGTATTTT. Amino acid sequence: CASSQVLIGGAGDTQYF.

In its sample, this clonotype was seen once. This sequence joins TRBV6-1 and TRBJ1-1, with a possible D match to TRBD1 (5 bases). CDR1 and CDR2 from the germline V gene are MNHNS and SASEGT. This CDR3 has 16 amino acids. Deletions cut 0 bases from V and 0 bases from J, with 11 bases between. CDR3 in amino acids: CASSEAPGAVNTEAFF. For the CDR3, the DNA is TGTGCCAGCAGTGAAGCCCCTGGGGCAGTGAACACTGAAGCTTTCTTT.

The chain couples TRBV5-1 to TRBJ2-1, with 10 bases lining up with TRBD1. With 3 bases clipped from V and 4 bases from J, the junction kept 4 bases outside the gene matches. CDR1 and CDR2 (germline): SGHRS, YFSETQ. The CDR3 totals 15 residues. The CDR3 DNA reads TGCGCCAGCAGCTATACGGGACAGGGGTACAATGAGCAGTTCTTC. Translation gives CASSYTGQGYNEQFF.

The chain has TRBV15 and TRBJ2-7, with D unclear. V dropped 5 bases and J dropped 0 bases, with 8 bases sitting between them. The CDR3 contains 13 residues. Per germline, CDR1 LNHNV and CDR2 YYDKDF (reference sequence). The DNA for the CDR3 is TGTGCCACCAGCCAATCCTACTCCTACGAGCAGTACTTC. It is translated as CATSQSYSYEQYF.

This clonotype was found a few times. The chain combines TRBV4-2 with TRBJ2-2; D remains unclear. Trimming shortened V by 2 bases and J by 4 bases, and 2 bases separated the two germline ends. Germline V gives CDR1 LGHNA, CDR2 YNFKEQ. The CDR3 totals 12 residues. DNA of the CDR3: TGTGCCAGCAGCCAACGCACCGGGGAGCTGTTTTTT. The encoded protein is CASSQRTGELFF.

The chain links TRBV15 to TRBJ1-4; 7 nucleotides match TRBD1. V lost 0 bases, J lost 8 bases, and 6 bases stayed unmatched. This CDR3 is 15 amino acids long. CDR1 LNHNV and CDR2 YYDKDF come from the germline V gene (reference sequence). CDR3 residues: CATSRDRQGGEKLFF. The DNA for the CDR3 is TGTGCCACCAGCAGAGATCGCCAGGGGGGCGAAAAACTGTTTTTT.

The rearrangement uses TRBV27 and TRBJ2-3, with D perhaps being TRBD1 or TRBD2 (6 bases each). From germline, CDR1 is MNHEY and CDR2 SMNVEV (reference sequence). CDR3 length: 18 residues. V lost 2 bases and J 1 base, leaving 19 bases between the germline ends. CDR3: CASSLRLGGVFRTDTQYF. The CDR3 DNA sequence: TGTGCCAGCAGTTTAAGATTGGGGGGCGTTTTCCGCACAGATACGCAGTATTTT.

This rearrangement joins TRBV5-4 to TRBJ2-5; 9 bases are shared with TRBD1. Germline CDR1 and CDR2: SGHNT and YYREEE (reference sequence). This CDR3 is 15 amino acids long. V shed 4 bases and J 5 bases; nucleotides not matched to a gene: 9. The CDR3 spells CASSILQGAMETQYF. In DNA form, the CDR3 reads TGTGCCAGCAGCATACTACAGGGGGCGATGGAGACCCAGTACTTC.

The chain uses TRBV6-2 or TRBV6-3 and TRBJ2-3; D ambiguous. V was pared by 6 bases and J by 10 bases, with 17 bases between. The CDR3 totals 13 residues. CDR1 and CDR2 (germline): MNHEY, SVGEGT. The CDR3 here is CASSHRSSPAQYF. As DNA, the CDR3 is TGTGCCAGCAGCCACCGATCCTCCCCGGCGCAGTATTTT.

This clonotype has at least ten counts. V usage is TRBV10-2 and J usage is TRBJ2-7; TRBD1 aligns across 7 bases. The CDR3 has 12 residues. V dropped 7 bases and J dropped 6; count of bases not matched to a gene: 6. Germline V gives CDR1 WSHSY, CDR2 SAAADI. The CDR3 here is CASNDRVGEQYF. The CDR3, as DNA: TGCGCCAGCAACGACAGGGTGGGCGAGCAGTACTTC.

V is TRBV9 and J is TRBJ1-2, with 8 nucleotides matching TRBD1. The CDR3 runs to 18 residues. The germline V gene has CDR1 SGDLS and CDR2 YYNGEE. J lost 4 bases, V lost 0 bases, and 14 bases had no gene match. The CDR3 sequence is CASSVGTGQVYTGYGYTF. DNA for the CDR3: TGTGCCAGCAGCGTAGGAACGGGACAGGTGTATACGGGCTATGGCTACACCTTC.

The chain combines TRBV13 with TRBJ2-7, with D perhaps given as TRBD1 or TRBD2 (5 bases each). V was cut by 6 bases and J by 2 bases, with 14 bases left in between. This CDR3 spans 14 amino acids. Germline lookup yields CDR1 PRHDT and CDR2 FYEKMQ (reference sequence). For the CDR3, the DNA is TGTGCCAGCAGTCCCTCGGGGACGCCCTACGAGCAGTACTTC. Translating it yields CASSPSGTPYEQYF.

This clonotype was recorded once. The gene calls are TRBV15 and TRBJ2-3; D unclear. Germline CDR1 reads LNHNV; CDR2 reads YYDKDF (reference sequence). V was clipped by 10 bases and J by 0 bases, with 11 bases between them. The CDR3 has 13 amino acids. DNA for the CDR3: TGTGCCATTACAGATCCTAGCACAGATACGCAGTATTTT. It is translated as CAITDPSTDTQYF.